The source of this T cell receptor beta chain is a study of blood T cell repertoires in COVID-19. Study summary: Specimens from acute and convalescent COVID-19 originated in the United States, Italy and Spain. In each case, the material was cDNA or gDNA derived from T cells, B-cell-depleted T cells, or PBMCs.

Original handling: Amplified reference gene primers provided the basis for estimating nucleated cell counts. Some clones are missing from TCRdb's copy, which holds only in-frame ones; the method was immunoSEQ multiplex PCR. Clone size and the V and J calls come from that table; the DNA yielded D and trimming. Found here are about 150,000 clones, roughly nine tenths of them singletons; the top ten hold about 15%. Sequenced: peripheral blood. This clonotype originated in a woman aged 40 to 49 with acute or convalescent COVID-19.

The CDR3 nucleotides read TGTGCCTGGAGTGTACTAGCGGGGGCCCTCACCGGGGAGCTGTTTTTT. It specifies CAWSVLAGALTGELFF. The V gene is TRBV30, the J gene TRBJ2-2, with 11 bases fitting TRBD2. V was clipped by 0 bases and J by 4 bases; unmatched bases: 4. CDR3 size: 16 residues. The germline gives CDR1 GTSNPN, CDR2 SVGIG (reference sequence).